These 25 T cell receptor beta chains came from one sample sequenced in a study of T cells after yellow fever vaccination. TCRdb recomputed calls from the 5' RACE reads with MiXCR, one row per CDR3 protein. The sample lists over 250,000 distinct CDR3 sequences, around 4.9% occurring once. The sample here was CD4+ T cells sorted from PBMCs, taken on the day of the yellow fever booster vaccination. The receptor source for this set is a man aged 18-30 years who received the YFV17D yellow fever vaccine.

This chain uses TRBV5-1 with TRBJ2-1; D may be TRBD1 or TRBD2 (5 bases each). The CDR3 covers 15 residues. With 4 bases removed from V and 5 bases from J, the gap between germline ends came to 16 bases. Germline V CDR1 and CDR2: SGHRS, YFSETQ. CDR3 in amino acids: CASSPRDQIHNEQFF. The CDR3 DNA follows: TGCGCCAGCAGCCCAAGGGACCAGATCCACAATGAGCAGTTCTTC.

This clonotype was counted a few times. V gene TRBV6-2 or TRBV6-3 combines with J gene TRBJ1-1; TRBD1 matches 8 bases. From germline, CDR1 is MNHEY and CDR2 SVGEGT. V shed 6 bases and J 4 bases; nucleotides not matched to a gene: 7. The CDR3 has 14 residues. The CDR3 reads CASRSGGMVTEAFF. The CDR3 DNA reads as TGTGCCAGCAGATCAGGGGGCATGGTCACTGAAGCTTTCTTT.

This clonotype showed up many times. J is TRBJ1-2 and V is TRBV18; no firm D call. Germline CDR1 KGHSH, CDR2 LQKENI. Between the trimmed V and J ends, which lost 3 bases and 2 bases, there was a span of 10 bases. CDR3 length equals 14 residues. CDR3 sequence reads: CASSPDEGNYGYTF. CDR3 sequence (DNA): TGTGCCAGCTCACCCGATGAAGGGAACTATGGCTACACCTTC.

The chain couples TRBV20-1 to TRBJ1-1; no firm D call. Trimming removed 6 bases at V and 6 bases at J, with 11 bases between. Germline loops: CDR1 DFQATT, CDR2 SNEGSKA (reference sequence). CDR3 size: 11 residues. This chain's CDR3 is CSAVENPEAFF. In nucleotides, the CDR3 is TGCAGTGCCGTGGAGAATCCTGAAGCTTTCTTT.

V usage is TRBV6-1 and J usage is TRBJ1-2; D is ambiguous. CDR3 size: 14 residues. Germline V gene sequence: CDR1 MNHNS, CDR2 SASEGT. The germline V and J ends were trimmed by 3 bases and 5 bases, with 13 bases remaining between them. The CDR3 nucleotides read TGTGCCAGCAGTGATTTCGGGGAGTGGTATGGCTACACCTTC. Amino acid sequence: CASSDFGEWYGYTF.

This clonotype was picked up many times. The rearrangement links TRBV18 to TRBJ1-1; the D gene is possibly TRBD1 (5 bases). This CDR3 is built from 16 residues. The V gene lost 1 base and the J gene lost 7 bases, with 19 bases spanning the gap. Looked up from germline, CDR1 is KGHSH and CDR2 is LQKENI. Written as DNA, the CDR3 is TGTGCCAGCTCACCACGGGGGGACTCTTTAAGGGGTGAAGCTTTCTTT. Its translation is CASSPRGDSLRGEAFF. Drawing the rest from reference TRBV18 and TRBJ1-1, the complete variable domain is NAGVMQNPRHLVRRRGQEARLRCSPMKGHSHVYWYRQLPEEGLKFMVYLQKENIIDESGMPKERFSAEFPKEGPSILRIQQVVRGDSAAYFCASSPRGDSLRGEAFFGQGTRLTVV.

This clonotype showed up many times. This chain connects TRBV18 to TRBJ1-1; a possible D gene is TRBD1 (6 bases). Germline V gene data show CDR1 as KGHSH and CDR2 as LQKENI. V was clipped by 4 bases and J by 4 bases, with 10 bases between them. The CDR3 consists of 13 residues. CDR3 nucleotides: TGTGCCAGCTCACGGTCACAGGGCACTGAAGCTTTCTTT. It is translated as CASSRSQGTEAFF.

The chain has TRBV6-6 and TRBJ2-5; 7 bases map to TRBD2. This CDR3 contains 16 residues. After removal of 5 bases from V and 7 bases from J, the junction contained 16 bases not matched to a gene. CDR1 and CDR2 from the germline V gene are MNHNY and SVGAGI (reference sequence). The CDR3 DNA is TGTGCCAGCAGTCGGGTAGCGGGCGTACAATCGGGGACCCAGTACTTC. This sequence encodes CASSRVAGVQSGTQYF.

There are many counts of this clonotype. V is TRBV5-1 and J is TRBJ2-3; tentatively, D is TRBD2 (5 bases). Germline lookup yields CDR1 SGHRS and CDR2 YFSETQ. Trimming took off 4 bases at V and 5 bases at J, with 17 bases between the two ends. This CDR3 region has 15 residues. In DNA, the CDR3 is TGCGCCAGCAGCCCCGGCGGGTCTGCAGGAGATACGCAGTATTTT. It codes for CASSPGGSAGDTQYF. Variable domain in full (rest from reference TRBV5-1 and TRBJ2-3): KAGVTQTPRYLIKTRGQQVTLSCSPISGHRSVSWYQQTPGQGLQFLFEYFSETQRNKGNFPGRFSGRQFSNSRSEMNVSTLELGDSALYLCASSPGGSAGDTQYFGPGTRLTVL.

This clonotype turned up a few times. The chain carries TRBV4-1 and TRBJ1-2; D remains ambiguous. V was trimmed by 0 bases and J by 7 bases, leaving 15 bases between them. The CDR3 is made up of 15 amino acids. From germline, CDR1 is MGHRA and CDR2 YSYEKL. As DNA, the CDR3 is TGCGCCAGCAGCCAAGATAGGGAGCTTCGAAGTGGCTACACCTTC. Translation gives CASSQDRELRSGYTF.

This clonotype was counted only a few times. The rearrangement links TRBV5-4 to TRBJ1-2; 11 bases line up with TRBD1. The CDR3 spans 15 residues. V lost 3 bases to trimming and J lost 3 bases; unmatched junction nucleotides: 4. Germline V CDR1 and CDR2: SGHNT, YYREEE (reference sequence). The CDR3 DNA reads TGTGCCAGCAGCTCCAGGACAGGGGGCGACTATGGCTACACCTTC. Protein sequence: CASSSRTGGDYGYTF.

The chain links TRBV20-1 to TRBJ2-7; 9 bases align to TRBD2. The CDR3 length is 14 residues. Germline CDR1 is DFQATT and CDR2 is SNEGSKA (reference sequence). J lost 6 bases, V lost 3 bases, and 9 bases had no gene match. CDR3 DNA: TGCAGTGCTAGGGGACTAGCCGAGCCGTCCGAGCAGTACGTC. Translated: CSARGLAEPSEQYV.

This clonotype was counted at least ten times. The chain uses TRBV7-9 and TRBJ1-1; the D is unclear. The V gene's germline CDR1 is SEHNR and CDR2 FQNEAQ (reference sequence). The CDR3 is 14 amino acids. V was trimmed by 3 bases and J by 2 bases, leaving 10 bases between them. As DNA, the CDR3 is TGTGCCAGCAGCTTGACCTTTTACAACACTGAAGCTTTCTTT. It translates to CASSLTFYNTEAFF.

The CDR3 loop is CASSQGVGELAQYF. The CDR3, as DNA: TGCGCCAGCAGCCAAGGGGTGGGAGAGTTGGCCCAGTACTTC. V usage is TRBV4-1 and J usage is TRBJ2-5; tentatively, D is TRBD2 (5 bases). The germline V and J ends were trimmed by 1 base and 9 bases, with 15 bases remaining between them. Germline V gene data show CDR1 as MGHRA and CDR2 as YSYEKL. This CDR3 has 14 amino acids.

This clonotype appeared many times. V and J are TRBV7-2 and TRBJ2-3; TRBD2 is a possible D gene (7 bases). The CDR3 runs to 15 residues. Trimming stripped 3 bases from V and 2 bases from J, with 12 bases between. In germline, CDR1 is SGHTA, CDR2 FQGNSA. The CDR3 loop is CASSLGRGPTDTQYF. The CDR3 nucleotides are TGTGCCAGCAGCTTGGGGCGGGGGCCCACAGATACGCAGTATTTT.

This clonotype came up many times. V is TRBV6-6 and J is TRBJ1-1; maybe TRBD1 (5 bases). The CDR3 is made up of 16 amino acids. The V end was cut by 7 bases, the J end by 0 bases, with 18 bases between. Germline loops: CDR1 MNHNY, CDR2 SVGAGI (reference sequence). The CDR3 region is CASKDRTQLMNTEAFF. The CDR3 DNA follows: TGTGCCAGCAAAGATAGGACACAGCTCATGAACACTGAAGCTTTCTTT.

The CDR3 region has the DNA TGTGCCAGTAGTATTGGGCTGGGGGCTACACCCCTCCACTTT. Its protein product is CASSIGLGATPLHF. The chain is built from TRBV19 and TRBJ1-6; a weak D match, TRBD1 (6 bases). V was pared by 3 bases and J by 11 bases, with 14 bases between. Germline V gene sequence: CDR1 LNHDA, CDR2 SQIVND (reference sequence). The CDR3 consists of 14 residues.

This clonotype was seen repeatedly, ten times or more. J is TRBJ1-1 and V is TRBV7-6; tentatively, D is TRBD1 (5 bases). Germline CDR1 reads SGHVS; CDR2 reads FNYEAQ. The V end was cut by 2 bases, the J end by 4 bases, with 8 bases between. The CDR3 runs to 13 residues. The CDR3 sequence: CASSLRQGTEAFF. Here the CDR3 DNA reads TGTGCCAGCAGCTTACGTCAGGGCACTGAAGCTTTCTTT.

The V call is TRBV20-1, the J call TRBJ2-3; possible D gene TRBD1, 5 bases. The V and J ends lost 7 bases and 8 bases respectively, with 7 bases between them. This CDR3 is 9 amino acids long. Germline CDR1 and CDR2: DFQATT and SNEGSKA (reference sequence). The CDR3 loop is CSVDSTQYF. The CDR3 DNA is TGCAGTGTCGACAGTACGCAGTATTTT.

The J gene is TRBJ1-2, the V gene TRBV24-1; D not resolved. The germline V gene encodes CDR1 KGHDR and CDR2 SFDVKD. The CDR3 sequence is 13 residues long. Trimming stripped 4 bases from V and 8 bases from J, with 13 bases between. CDR3 nucleotide sequence: TGTGCCACCAGTGACCCCCACGGCCTGGGCTACACCTTC. Translated, it gives CATSDPHGLGYTF.

This clonotype showed up just a few times. The chain employs TRBV12-3 or TRBV12-4 and TRBJ2-5; a weak D match, TRBD2 (6 bases). V lost 5 bases to trimming and J lost 0 bases, with 19 bases between them. The CDR3 is made up of 17 amino acids. CDR3: CASSPWGGGGDQETQYF. The CDR3 bases are TGTGCCAGCAGTCCCTGGGGCGGAGGAGGGGACCAAGAGACCCAGTACTTC.

Of note for this clonotype: Being one base from a much bigger clone, this may be a read error. V and J are TRBV12-3 or TRBV12-4 and TRBJ1-1; no definite D call. The CDR3 sequence is 11 residues long. The CDR3 region is CASVMNSEAFF. DNA for the CDR3: TGTGCCAGCGTAATGAACTCTGAAGCTTTCTTT.

This clonotype was seen a few times. The V and J genes are TRBV14 and TRBJ1-1, with D unclear. Germline V CDR1 and CDR2: SGHDN, FVKESK. The V end was cut by 1 base, the J end by 1 base, with 7 bases between. This CDR3 is 14 amino acids long. The chain's CDR3 is CASSQGSWNTEAFF. The DNA for the CDR3 is TGTGCCAGCAGCCAAGGATCGTGGAACACTGAAGCTTTCTTT.

This clonotype was recorded a few times. The chain couples TRBV5-5 to TRBJ2-3; 10 bases line up with TRBD2. Germline V lookup: CDR1 SGHKS, CDR2 YYEKEE (reference sequence). CDR3 size: 16 residues. The V gene end was trimmed by 4 bases and the J gene end by 2 bases; junction bases not matched to a gene: 7. The CDR3 DNA is TGTGCCAGCAGCCCCCCTACTAGCGGGGCCACAGATACGCAGTATTTT. Its protein product is CASSPPTSGATDTQYF.

In its sample, this clonotype was seen a few times. V usage is TRBV3-1 and J usage is TRBJ2-5, with TRBD2 matching over 7 bases. This CDR3 has 18 residues. J lost 4 bases, V lost 0 bases, and 14 bases had no gene match. Germline-derived CDR1 and CDR2 are LGHDT and YNNKEL (reference sequence). CDR3 residues: CASSQDRPSGIHGETQYF. The DNA for the CDR3 is TGTGCCAGCAGCCAAGATCGTCCCAGCGGGATCCACGGAGAGACCCAGTACTTC.